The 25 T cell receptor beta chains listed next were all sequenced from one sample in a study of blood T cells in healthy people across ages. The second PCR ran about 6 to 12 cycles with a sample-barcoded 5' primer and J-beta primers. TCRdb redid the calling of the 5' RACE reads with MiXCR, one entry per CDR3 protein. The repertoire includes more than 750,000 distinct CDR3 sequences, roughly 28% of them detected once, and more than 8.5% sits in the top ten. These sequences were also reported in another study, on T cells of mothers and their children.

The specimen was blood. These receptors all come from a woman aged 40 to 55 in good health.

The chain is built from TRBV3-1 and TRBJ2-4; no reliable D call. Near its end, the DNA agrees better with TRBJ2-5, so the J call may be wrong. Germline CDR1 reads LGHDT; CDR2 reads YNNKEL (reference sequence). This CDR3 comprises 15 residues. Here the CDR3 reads CASSQDLYGQETQYF. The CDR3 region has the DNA TGTGCCAGCAGCCAAGACCTTTATGGGCAAGAGACCCAGTACTTC.

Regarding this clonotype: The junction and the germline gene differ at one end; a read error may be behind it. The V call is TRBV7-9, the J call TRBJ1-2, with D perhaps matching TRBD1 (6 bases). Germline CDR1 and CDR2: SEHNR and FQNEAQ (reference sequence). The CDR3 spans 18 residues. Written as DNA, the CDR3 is TGTGCCAGCAGCTCCCGGAATACTGGACAGATTACCAACTATAGCTACACCTTC. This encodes CASSSRNTGQITNYSYTF.

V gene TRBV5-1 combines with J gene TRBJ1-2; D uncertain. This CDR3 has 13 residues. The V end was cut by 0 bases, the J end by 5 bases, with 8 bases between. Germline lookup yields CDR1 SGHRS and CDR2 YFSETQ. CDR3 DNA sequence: TGCGCCAGCAGCTTGGCCGATTTTTATGGCTACACCTTC. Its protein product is CASSLADFYGYTF.

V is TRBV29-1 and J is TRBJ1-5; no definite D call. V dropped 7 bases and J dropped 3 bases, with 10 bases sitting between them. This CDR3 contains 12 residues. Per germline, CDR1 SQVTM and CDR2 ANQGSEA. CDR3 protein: CSASLSNQPQHF. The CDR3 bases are TGCAGCGCGAGCCTCTCCAATCAGCCCCAGCATTTT.

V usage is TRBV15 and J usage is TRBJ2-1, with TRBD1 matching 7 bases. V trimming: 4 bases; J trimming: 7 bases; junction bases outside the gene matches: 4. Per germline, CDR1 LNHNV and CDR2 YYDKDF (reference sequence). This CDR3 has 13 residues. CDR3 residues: CATSIIRGNEQFF. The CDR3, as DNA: TGTGCCACCAGCATAATCAGGGGGAATGAGCAGTTCTTC.

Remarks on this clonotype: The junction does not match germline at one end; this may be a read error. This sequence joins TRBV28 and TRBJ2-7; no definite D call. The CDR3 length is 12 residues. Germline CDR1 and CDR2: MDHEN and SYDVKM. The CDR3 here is CASGLGWSEQYF. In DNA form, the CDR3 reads TGTGCCAGCGGTTTGGGGTGGAGCGAGCAGTACTTC.

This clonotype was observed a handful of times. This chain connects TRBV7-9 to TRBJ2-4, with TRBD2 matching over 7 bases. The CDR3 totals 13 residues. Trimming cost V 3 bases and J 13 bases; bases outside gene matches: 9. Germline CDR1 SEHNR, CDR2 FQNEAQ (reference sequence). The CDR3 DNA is TGTGCCAGCAGCTTCGGACTAGGCAATGAGCAGTACTTC. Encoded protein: CASSFGLGNEQYF.

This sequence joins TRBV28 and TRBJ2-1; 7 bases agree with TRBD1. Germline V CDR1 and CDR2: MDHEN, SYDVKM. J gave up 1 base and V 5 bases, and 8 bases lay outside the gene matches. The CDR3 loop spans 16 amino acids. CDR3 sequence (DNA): TGTGCCAGCAGTCCCCAGGGGGTAGTATCCTACAATGAGCAGTTCTTC. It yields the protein CASSPQGVVSYNEQFF.

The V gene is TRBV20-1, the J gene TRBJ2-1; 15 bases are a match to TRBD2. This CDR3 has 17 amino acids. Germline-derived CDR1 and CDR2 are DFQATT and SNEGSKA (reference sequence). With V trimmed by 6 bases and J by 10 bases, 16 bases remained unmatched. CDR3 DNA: TGCAGTGCAAACGCACCTTGGACTAGCGGGGGGGCCGAGGAGCAGTTCTTC. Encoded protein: CSANAPWTSGGAEEQFF.

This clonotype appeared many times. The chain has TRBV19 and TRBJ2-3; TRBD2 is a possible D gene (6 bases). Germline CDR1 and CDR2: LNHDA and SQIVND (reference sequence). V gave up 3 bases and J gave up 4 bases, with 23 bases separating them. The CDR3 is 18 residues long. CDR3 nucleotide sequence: TGTGCCAGTAGTATTGGACTAATAGATCAGGGAATTGCAGATACGCAGTATTTT. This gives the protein CASSIGLIDQGIADTQYF.

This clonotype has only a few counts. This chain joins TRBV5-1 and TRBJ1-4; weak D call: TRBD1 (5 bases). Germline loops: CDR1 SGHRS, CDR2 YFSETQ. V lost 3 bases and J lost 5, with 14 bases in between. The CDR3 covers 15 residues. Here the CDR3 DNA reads TGCGCCAGCAGCTCCGGACGGGGGAGGAATGAAAAACTGTTTTTT. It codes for CASSSGRGRNEKLFF.

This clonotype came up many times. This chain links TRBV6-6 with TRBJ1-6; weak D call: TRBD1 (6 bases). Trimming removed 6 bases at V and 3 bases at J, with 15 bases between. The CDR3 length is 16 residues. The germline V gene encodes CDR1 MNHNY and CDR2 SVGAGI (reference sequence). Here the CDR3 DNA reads TGTGCCAGCAGCCCAACAGGGAAAATCTATAATTCACCCCTCCACTTT. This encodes CASSPTGKIYNSPLHF.

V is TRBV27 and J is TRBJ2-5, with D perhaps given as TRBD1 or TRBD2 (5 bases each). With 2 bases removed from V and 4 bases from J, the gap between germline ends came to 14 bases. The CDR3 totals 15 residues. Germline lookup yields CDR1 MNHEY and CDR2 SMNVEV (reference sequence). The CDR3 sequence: CASSLRRSGGETQYF. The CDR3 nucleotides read TGTGCCAGCAGTTTAAGGAGGAGTGGGGGAGAGACCCAGTACTTC.

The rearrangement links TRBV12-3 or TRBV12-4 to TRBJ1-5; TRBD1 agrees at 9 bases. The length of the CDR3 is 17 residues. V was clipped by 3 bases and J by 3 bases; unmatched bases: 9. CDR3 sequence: CASSFGDRAYSNQPQHF. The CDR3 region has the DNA TGTGCCAGCAGTTTCGGGGACAGGGCCTACTCCAATCAGCCCCAGCATTTT.

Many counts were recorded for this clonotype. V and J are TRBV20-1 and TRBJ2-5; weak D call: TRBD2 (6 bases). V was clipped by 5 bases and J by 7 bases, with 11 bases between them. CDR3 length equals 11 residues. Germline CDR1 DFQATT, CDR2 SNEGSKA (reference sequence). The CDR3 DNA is TGCAGTGCTGGGACTCGAGGGACCCAGTACTTC. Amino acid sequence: CSAGTRGTQYF.

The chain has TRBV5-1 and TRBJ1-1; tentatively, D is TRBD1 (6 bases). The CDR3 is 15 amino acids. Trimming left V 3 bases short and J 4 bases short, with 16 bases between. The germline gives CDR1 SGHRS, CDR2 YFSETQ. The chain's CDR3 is CASSSLARGVTEAFF. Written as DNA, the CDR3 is TGCGCCAGCAGCTCGTTAGCCAGGGGAGTCACTGAAGCTTTCTTT.

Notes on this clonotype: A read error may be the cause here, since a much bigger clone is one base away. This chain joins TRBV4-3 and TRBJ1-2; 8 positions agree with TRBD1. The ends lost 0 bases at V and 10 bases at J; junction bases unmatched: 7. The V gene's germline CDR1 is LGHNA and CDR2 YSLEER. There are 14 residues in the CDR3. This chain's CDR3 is CASSQEGQADYYTF. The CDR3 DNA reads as TGCGCCAGCAGCCAAGAGGGACAGGCAGACTACTACACCTTC.

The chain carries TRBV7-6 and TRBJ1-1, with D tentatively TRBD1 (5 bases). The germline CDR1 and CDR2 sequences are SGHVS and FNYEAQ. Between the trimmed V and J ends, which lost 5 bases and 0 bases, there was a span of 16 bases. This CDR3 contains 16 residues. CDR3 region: CASSPAGLAMNTEAFF. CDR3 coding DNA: TGTGCCAGCAGCCCCGCGGGGCTGGCGATGAACACTGAAGCTTTCTTT. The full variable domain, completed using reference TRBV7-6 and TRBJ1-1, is GAGVSQSPRYKVTKRGQDVALRCDPISGHVSLYWYRQALGQGPEFLTYFNYEAQQDKSGLPNDRFSAERPEGSISTLTIQRTEQRDSAMYRCASSPAGLAMNTEAFFGQGTRLTVV.

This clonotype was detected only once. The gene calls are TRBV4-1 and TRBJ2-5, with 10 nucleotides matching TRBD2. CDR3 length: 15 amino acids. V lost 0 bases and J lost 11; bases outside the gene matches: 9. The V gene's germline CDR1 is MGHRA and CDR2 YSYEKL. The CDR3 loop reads CASSQEKLAGSEQYF. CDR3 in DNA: TGCGCCAGCAGCCAAGAAAAACTAGCGGGGTCTGAGCAGTACTTC.

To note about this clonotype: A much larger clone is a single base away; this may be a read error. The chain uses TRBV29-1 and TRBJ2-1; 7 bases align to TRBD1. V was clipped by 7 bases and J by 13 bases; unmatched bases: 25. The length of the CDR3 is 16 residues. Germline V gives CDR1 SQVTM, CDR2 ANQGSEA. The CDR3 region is CSALREGRGLEETQFF. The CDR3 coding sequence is TGCAGCGCACTTCGAGAGGGCAGGGGGTTGGAAGAGACCCAGTTCTTC.

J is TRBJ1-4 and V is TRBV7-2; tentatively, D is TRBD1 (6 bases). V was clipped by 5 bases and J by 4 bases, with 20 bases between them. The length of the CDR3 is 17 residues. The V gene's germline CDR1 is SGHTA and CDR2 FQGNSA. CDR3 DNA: TGTGCCAGCAGCGGCCCCCAGGGACAACGCTTTAATGAAAAACTGTTTTTT. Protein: CASSGPQGQRFNEKLFF.

CDR3 sequence (DNA): TGTGCCAGCAGCCAAGTAAGGGGAGACTTTCGAGGCTACACCTTC. Encoded protein: CASSQVRGDFRGYTF. The genes are TRBV14 and TRBJ1-2; TRBD1 might be the D (5 bases). From germline, CDR1 is SGHDN and CDR2 FVKESK. The V and J ends lost 1 base and 8 bases respectively, with 17 bases between them. The length of the CDR3 is 15 residues.

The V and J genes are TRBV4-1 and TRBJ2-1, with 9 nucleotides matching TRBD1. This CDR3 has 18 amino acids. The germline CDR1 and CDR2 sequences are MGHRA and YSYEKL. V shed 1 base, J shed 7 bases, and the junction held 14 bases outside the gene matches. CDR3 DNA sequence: TGCGCCAGCAGCCAAGTGGGACGAGTGACAGGGGGTTTGAATGAGCAGTTCTTC. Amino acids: CASSQVGRVTGGLNEQFF.

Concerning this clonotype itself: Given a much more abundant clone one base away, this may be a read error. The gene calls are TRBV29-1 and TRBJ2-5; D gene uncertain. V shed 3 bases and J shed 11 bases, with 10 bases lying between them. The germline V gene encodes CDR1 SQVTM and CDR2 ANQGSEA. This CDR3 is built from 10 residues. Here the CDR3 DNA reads TGCAGCGTTGATTTTAATGAGCAGTACTTC. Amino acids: CSVDFNEQYF.

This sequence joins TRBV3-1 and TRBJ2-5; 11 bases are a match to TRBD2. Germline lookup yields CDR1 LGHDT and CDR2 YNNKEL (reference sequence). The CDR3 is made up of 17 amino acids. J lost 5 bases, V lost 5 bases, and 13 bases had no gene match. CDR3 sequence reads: CASSSLAGARWGETQYF. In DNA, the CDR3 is TGTGCCAGCAGCTCACTAGCGGGGGCCCGGTGGGGGGAGACCCAGTACTTC.